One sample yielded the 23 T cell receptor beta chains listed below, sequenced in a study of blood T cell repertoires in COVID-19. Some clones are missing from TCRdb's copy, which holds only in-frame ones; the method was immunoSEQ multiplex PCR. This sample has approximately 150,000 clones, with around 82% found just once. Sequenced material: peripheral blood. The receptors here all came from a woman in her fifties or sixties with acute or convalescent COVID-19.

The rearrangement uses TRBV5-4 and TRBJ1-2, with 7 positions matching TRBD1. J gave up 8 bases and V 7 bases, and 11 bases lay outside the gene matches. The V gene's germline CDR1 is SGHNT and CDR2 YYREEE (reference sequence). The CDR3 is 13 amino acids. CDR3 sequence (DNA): TGTGCCAGCTTCTCCGACAGGGCGGAGGGCTACACCTTC. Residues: CASFSDRAEGYTF.

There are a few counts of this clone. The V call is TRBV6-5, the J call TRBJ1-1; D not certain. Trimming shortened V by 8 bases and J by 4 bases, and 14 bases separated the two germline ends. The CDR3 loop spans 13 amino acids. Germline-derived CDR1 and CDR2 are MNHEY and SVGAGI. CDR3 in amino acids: CASLLSGPTEAFF. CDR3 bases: TGTGCCAGCCTGCTTTCGGGTCCCACTGAAGCTTTCTTT.

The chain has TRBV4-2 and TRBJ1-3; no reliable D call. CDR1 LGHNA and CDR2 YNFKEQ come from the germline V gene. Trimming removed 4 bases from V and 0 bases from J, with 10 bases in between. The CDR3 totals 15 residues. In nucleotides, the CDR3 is TGTGCCAGCAGCCGCGGACTGAACTCTGGAAACACCATATATTTT. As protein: CASSRGLNSGNTIYF.

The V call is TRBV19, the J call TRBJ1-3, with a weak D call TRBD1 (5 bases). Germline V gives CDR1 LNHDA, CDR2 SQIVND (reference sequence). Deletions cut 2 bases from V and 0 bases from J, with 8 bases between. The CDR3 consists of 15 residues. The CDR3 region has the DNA TGTGCCAGTAGTATACAGGGCAACTCTGGAAACACCATATATTTT. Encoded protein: CASSIQGNSGNTIYF.

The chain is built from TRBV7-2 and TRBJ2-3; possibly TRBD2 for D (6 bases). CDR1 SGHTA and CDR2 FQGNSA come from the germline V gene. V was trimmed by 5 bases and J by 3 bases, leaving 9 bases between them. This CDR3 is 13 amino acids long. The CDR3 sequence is CASSADYTDTQYF. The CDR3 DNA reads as TGTGCCAGCAGCGCGGACTATACAGATACGCAGTATTTT.

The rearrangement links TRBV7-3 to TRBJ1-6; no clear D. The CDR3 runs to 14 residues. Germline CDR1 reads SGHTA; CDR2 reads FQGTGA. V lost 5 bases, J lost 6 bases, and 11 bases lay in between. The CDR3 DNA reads TGTGCCAGCAGCGCCGGAGGGAGTAATTCACCCCTCCACTTT. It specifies CASSAGGSNSPLHF.

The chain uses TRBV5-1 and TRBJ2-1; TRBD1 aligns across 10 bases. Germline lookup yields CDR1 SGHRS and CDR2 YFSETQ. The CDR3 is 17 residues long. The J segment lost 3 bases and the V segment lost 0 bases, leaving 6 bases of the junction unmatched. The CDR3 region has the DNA TGCGCCAGCAGCTTGGTGGTGGGACAGGGGTTCTACAATGAGCAGTTCTTC. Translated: CASSLVVGQGFYNEQFF.

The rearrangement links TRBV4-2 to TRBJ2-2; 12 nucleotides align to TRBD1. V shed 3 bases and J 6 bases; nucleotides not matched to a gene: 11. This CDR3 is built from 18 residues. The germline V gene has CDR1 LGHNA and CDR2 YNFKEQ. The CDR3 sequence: CASSHPGQGAGEAGELFF. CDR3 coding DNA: TGTGCCAGCAGCCATCCGGGACAGGGGGCTGGAGAAGCCGGGGAGCTGTTTTTT.

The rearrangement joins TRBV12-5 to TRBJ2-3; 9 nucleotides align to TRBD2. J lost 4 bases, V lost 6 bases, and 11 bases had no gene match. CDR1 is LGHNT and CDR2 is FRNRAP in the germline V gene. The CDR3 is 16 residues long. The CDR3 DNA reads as TGTGCTAGTGGGACCCGAGCGGGGGGTAACCCAGATACGCAGTATTTT. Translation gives CASGTRAGGNPDTQYF.

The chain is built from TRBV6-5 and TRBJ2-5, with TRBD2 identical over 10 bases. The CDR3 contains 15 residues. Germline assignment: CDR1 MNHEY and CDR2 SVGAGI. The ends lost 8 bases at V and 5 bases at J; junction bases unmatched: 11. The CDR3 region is CASAHTSGGAETQYF. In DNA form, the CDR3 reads TGTGCCAGCGCCCACACGAGCGGGGGGGCTGAGACCCAGTACTTC.

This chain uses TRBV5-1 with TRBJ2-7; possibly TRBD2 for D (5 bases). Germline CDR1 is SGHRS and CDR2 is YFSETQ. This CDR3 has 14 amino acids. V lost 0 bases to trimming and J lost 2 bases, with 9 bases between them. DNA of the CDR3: TGCGCCAGCAGCTTGGTTGAGGGTGCCTACGAGCAGTACTTC. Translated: CASSLVEGAYEQYF.

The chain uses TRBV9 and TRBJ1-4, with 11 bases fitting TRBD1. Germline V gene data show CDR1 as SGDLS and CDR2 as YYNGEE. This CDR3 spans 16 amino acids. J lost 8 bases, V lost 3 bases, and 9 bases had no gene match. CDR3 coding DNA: TGTGCCAGCAGCGCCGACCCGGGACAGGGGGGGGAAAAACTGTTTTTT. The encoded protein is CASSADPGQGGEKLFF.

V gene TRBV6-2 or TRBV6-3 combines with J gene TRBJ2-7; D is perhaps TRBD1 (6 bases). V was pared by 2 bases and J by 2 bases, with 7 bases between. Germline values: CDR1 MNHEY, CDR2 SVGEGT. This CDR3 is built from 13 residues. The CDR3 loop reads CASSYRGTYEQYF. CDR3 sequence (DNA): TGTGCCAGCAGTTACAGGGGGACCTACGAGCAGTACTTC.

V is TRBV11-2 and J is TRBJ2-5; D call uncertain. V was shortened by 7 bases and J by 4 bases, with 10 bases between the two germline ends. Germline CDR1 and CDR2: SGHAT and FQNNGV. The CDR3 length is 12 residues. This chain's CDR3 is CASTLAGETQYF. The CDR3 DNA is TGTGCCAGCACCCTGGCTGGAGAGACCCAGTACTTC.

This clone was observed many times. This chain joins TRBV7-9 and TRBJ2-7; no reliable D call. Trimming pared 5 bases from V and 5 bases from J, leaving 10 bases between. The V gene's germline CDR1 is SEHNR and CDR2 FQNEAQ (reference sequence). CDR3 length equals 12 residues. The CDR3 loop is CASSRVVNEQYF. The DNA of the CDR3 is TGTGCCAGCAGCCGGGTAGTTAACGAGCAGTACTTC.

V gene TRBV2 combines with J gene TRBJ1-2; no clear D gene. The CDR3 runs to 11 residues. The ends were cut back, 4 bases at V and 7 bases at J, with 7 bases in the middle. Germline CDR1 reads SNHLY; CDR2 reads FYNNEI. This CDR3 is CASSGSGGYTF. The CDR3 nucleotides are TGTGCCAGCAGTGGTTCGGGTGGCTACACCTTC. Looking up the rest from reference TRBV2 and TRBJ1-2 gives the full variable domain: EPEVTQTPSHQVTQMGQEVILRCVPISNHLYFYWYRQILGQKVEFLVSFYNNEISEKSEIFDDQFSVERPDGSNFTLKIRSTKLEDSAMYFCASSGSGGYTFGSGTRLTVV.

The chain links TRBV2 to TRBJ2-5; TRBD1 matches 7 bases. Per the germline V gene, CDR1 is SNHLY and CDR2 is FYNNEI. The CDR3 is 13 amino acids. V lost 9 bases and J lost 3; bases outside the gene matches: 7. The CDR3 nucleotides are TGTGCCAGAGGCCGGGACAGCGAAGAGACCCAGTACTTC. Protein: CARGRDSEETQYF. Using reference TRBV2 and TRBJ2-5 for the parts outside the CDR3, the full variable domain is EPEVTQTPSHQVTQMGQEVILRCVPISNHLYFYWYRQILGQKVEFLVSFYNNEISEKSEIFDDQFSVERPDGSNFTLKIRSTKLEDSAMYFCARGRDSEETQYFGPGTRLLVL.

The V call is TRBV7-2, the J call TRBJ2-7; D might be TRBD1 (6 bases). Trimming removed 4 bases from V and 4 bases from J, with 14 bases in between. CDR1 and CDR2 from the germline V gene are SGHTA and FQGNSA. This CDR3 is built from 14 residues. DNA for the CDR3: TGTGCCAGCAGCTCCCGGGACACCTTATACGAGCAGTACTTC. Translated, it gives CASSSRDTLYEQYF.

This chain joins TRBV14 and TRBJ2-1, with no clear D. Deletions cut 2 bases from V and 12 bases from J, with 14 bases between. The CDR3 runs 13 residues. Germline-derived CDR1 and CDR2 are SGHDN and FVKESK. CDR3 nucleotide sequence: TGTGCCAGCAGCCAATGGAGCCCCCGGTGGCAGTTCTTC. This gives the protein CASSQWSPRWQFF.

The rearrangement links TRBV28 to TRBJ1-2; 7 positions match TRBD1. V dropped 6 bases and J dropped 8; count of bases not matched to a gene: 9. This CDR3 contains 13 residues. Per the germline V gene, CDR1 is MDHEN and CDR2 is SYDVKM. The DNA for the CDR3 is TGTGCCAGCAGCCGCCCACAGGGGCTGGGCTACACCTTC. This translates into CASSRPQGLGYTF.

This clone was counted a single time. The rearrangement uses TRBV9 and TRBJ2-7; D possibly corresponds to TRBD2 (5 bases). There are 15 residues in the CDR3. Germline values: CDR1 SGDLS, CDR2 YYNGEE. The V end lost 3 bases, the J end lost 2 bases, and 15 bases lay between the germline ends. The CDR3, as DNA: TGTGCCAGCAGCGAAAGTACCGGGATAACCTACGAGCAGTACTTC. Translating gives CASSESTGITYEQYF.

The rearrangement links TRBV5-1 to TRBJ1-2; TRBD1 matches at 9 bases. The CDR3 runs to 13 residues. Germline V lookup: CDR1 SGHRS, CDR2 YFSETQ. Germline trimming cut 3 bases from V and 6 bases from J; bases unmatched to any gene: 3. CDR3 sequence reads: CASSSGQGHGYTF. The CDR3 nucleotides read TGCGCCAGCAGCTCCGGACAGGGGCATGGCTACACCTTC.

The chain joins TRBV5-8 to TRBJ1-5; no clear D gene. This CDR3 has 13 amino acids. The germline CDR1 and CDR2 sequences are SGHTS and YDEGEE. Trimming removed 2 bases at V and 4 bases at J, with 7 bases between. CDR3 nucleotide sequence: TGTGCCAGCAGCTTTTCGGTGAATCAGCCCCAGCATTTT. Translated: CASSFSVNQPQHF.